This T cell receptor beta chain came from a study of cytotoxic CD8 clonotypes in ibrutinib-treated CLL. Study at large: With a range of 6 to 36, the median treatment time before response samples were taken was roughly twelve months.

Cryopreserved PBMCs yielded approximately 2 micrograms of genomic DNA for TCR beta libraries. Sequencing sought depths of 1 in 200,000 to 1 in 1 million T cells. Clones were read by immunoSEQ multiplex PCR, and TCRdb kept only the in-frame ones, dropping some. The repertoire consists of about 140,000 clones, with approximately 80% occurring once and the leading ten covering approximately 28%. Trimming cost V 1 base and J 9 bases, with 16 bases left between them. Germline V gene lookup returns CDR1 SEHNR and CDR2 FQNEAQ (reference sequence). There are 15 residues in the CDR3. This receptor was obtained from a human donor with chronic lymphocytic leukemia. The chain links TRBV7-9 to TRBJ2-1, with D tentatively TRBD1 (6 bases). Source: PBMCs, taken after 12 months of ibrutinib treatment. The CDR3 here is CASSLGGGPLGEQFF. CDR3 nucleotides: TGTGCCAGCAGCTTAGGAGGGGGACCTCTCGGTGAGCAGTTCTTC.